The clone carrying this T cell receptor beta chain was observed a handful of times. The antigen is unknown. This sample was included in a study of T cells in Graves' hyperthyroidism and ophthalmopathy. Study context: The authors collected peripheral blood at initial diagnosis, before any treatment. General study findings and limits: Within blood appeared most thyroid clonotypes that had expanded above 0.001.

Diagnosis rested on symptoms, serum thyroxine and TRAb, thyroid ultrasound, and orbital computed tomography. The V gene's germline CDR1 is LGHNA and CDR2 YNFKEQ. The CDR3 runs 16 residues. With V trimmed by 1 base and J by 0 bases, 4 bases remained unmatched. TCR beta CDR3 regions were amplified from RNA transcripts. A first-round RT-PCR of the TCR CDR3 used the HTBI primer set. In TCRdb, the multiplex PCR reads were re-called with MiXCR into one record per CDR3 protein. The table has under 450,000 distinct CDR3 sequences, roughly 14% seen once; the top ten hold less than 25%. The chain uses TRBV4-2 and TRBJ2-7, with 9 bases matching TRBD2. The TCR originated in a man aged 25 to 45 with Graves' hyperthyroidism that later progressed to Graves' ophthalmopathy. Input material: blood. CDR3 protein: CASSQASGAPSYEQYF. Here the CDR3 DNA reads TGTGCCAGCAGCCAAGCTAGCGGGGCCCCCTCCTACGAGCAGTACTTC.